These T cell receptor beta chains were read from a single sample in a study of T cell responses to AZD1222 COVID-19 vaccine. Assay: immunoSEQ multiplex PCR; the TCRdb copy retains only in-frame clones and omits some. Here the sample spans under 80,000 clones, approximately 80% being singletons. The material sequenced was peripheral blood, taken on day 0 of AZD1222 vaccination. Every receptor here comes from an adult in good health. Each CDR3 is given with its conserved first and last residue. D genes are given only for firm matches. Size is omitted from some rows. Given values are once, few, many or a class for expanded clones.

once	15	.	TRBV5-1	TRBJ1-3	CASSLWTASGNTIYF	TGCGCCAGCAGCTTATGGACAGCCTCTGGAAACACCATATATTTT
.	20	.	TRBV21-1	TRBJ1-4	CASSSNYIDGDRVRNEKLFF	TGTGCCAGCAGCTCAAACTATATTGACGGGGATCGAGTGCGGAATGAAAAACTGTTTTTT
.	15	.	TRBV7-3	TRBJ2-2	CASSSSRGNTGELFF	TGTGCCAGCAGCTCTAGTAGGGGAAACACCGGGGAGCTGTTTTTT
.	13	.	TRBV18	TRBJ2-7	CASSPAGAYEQYF	TGTGCCAGCTCACCAGCCGGGGCCTACGAGCAGTACTTC
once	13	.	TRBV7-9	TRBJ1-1	CASSLMVDTEAFF	TGTGCCAGCAGCTTAATGGTCGACACTGAAGCTTTCTTT
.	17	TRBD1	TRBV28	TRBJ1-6	CASSPPRGLSYNSPLHF	TGTGCCAGCAGTCCGCCCAGGGGGCTCTCCTATAATTCACCCCTCCACTTT
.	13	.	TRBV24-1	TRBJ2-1	CATSDPSRDEQFF	TGTGCCACCAGTGACCCTAGCAGAGATGAGCAGTTCTTC
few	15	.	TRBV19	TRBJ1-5	CASSQGAGWNQPQHF	TGTGCCAGTAGCCAAGGCGCCGGATGGAATCAGCCCCAGCATTTT
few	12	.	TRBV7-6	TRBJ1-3	CASSLDTGTIYF	TGTGCCAGCAGCTTAGATACAGGCACCATATATTTT
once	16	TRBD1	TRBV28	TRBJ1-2	CASSLSGTGGGYGYTF	TGTGCCAGCAGTTTATCCGGGACAGGGGGCGGCTATGGCTACACCTTC
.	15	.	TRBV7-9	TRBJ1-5	CASSSSGSYNQPQHF	TGTGCCAGCAGCTCCTCCGGCAGTTACAATCAGCCCCAGCATTTT
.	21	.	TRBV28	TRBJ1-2	CASSSQGLPWIGGGLFYGYTF	TGTGCCAGCAGCTCCCAGGGGCTTCCTTGGATTGGTGGAGGACTTTTCTATGGCTACACCTTC
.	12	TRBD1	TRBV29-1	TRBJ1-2	CSSSQGDYGYTF	TGCAGCTCCTCACAGGGGGACTATGGCTACACCTTC
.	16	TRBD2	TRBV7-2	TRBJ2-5	CASITGLAGGQETQYF	TGTGCCAGCATCACGGGACTAGCGGGAGGGCAAGAGACCCAGTACTTC
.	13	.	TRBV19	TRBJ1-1	CASNQGKNTEAFF	TGTGCCAGTAACCAGGGGAAGAACACTGAAGCTTTCTTT
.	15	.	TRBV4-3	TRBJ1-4	CASSQVVPGSEKLFF	TGCGCCAGCAGCCAAGTGGTTCCCGGGAGTGAAAAACTGTTTTTT